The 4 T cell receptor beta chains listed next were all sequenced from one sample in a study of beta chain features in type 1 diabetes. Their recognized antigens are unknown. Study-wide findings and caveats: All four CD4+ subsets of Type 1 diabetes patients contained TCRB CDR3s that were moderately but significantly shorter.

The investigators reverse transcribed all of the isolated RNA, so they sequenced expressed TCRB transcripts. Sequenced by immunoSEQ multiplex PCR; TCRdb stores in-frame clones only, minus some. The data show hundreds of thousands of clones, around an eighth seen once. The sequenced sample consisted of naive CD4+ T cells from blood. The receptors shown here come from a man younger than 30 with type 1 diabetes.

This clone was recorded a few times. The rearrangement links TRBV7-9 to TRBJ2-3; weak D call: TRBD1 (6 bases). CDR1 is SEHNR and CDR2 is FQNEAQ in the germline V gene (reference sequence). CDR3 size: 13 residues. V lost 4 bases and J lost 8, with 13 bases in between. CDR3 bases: TGTGCCAGCAGCTCCCACAGGGACGGTACGCAGTATTTT. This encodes CASSSHRDGTQYF.

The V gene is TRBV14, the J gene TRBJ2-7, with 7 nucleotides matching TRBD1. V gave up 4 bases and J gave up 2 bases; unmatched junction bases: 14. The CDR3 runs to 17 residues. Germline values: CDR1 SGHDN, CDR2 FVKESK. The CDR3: CASSPNRGIRPPYEQYF. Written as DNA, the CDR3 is TGTGCCAGCAGCCCTAACAGGGGTATTAGGCCCCCCTACGAGCAGTACTTC.

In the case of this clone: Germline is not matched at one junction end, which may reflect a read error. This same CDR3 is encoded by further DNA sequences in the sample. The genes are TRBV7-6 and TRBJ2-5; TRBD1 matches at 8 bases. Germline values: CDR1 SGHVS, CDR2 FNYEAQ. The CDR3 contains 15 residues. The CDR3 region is CASSLAGTGQETQYF. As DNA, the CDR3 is TGTGCCAGCAGCCTAGCTGGGACAGGCCAAGAGACCCAGTACTTC.

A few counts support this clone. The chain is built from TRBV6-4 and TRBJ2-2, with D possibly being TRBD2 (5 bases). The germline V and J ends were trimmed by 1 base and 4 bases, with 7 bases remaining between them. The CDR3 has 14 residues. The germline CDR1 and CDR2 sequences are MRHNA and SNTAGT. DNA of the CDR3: TGTGCCAGCAGTGACTATGAGGGCACCGGGGAGCTGTTTTTT. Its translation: CASSDYEGTGELFF.